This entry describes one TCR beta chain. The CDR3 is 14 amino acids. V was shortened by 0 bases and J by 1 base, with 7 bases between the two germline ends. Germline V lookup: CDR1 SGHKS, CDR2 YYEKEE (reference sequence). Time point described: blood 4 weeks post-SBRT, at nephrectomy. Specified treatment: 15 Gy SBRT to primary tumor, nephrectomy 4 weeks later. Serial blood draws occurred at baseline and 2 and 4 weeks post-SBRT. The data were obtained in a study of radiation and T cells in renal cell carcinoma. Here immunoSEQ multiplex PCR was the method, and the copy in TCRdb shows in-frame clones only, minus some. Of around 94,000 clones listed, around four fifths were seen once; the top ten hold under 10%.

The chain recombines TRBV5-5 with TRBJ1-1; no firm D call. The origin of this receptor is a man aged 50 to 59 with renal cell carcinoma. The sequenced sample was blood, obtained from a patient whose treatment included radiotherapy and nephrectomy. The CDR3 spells CASSLARANTEAFF. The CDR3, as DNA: TGTGCCAGCAGCTTGGCCCGGGCGAACACTGAAGCTTTCTTT.